This section outlines one TCR beta chain sequence together with its context. What it binds is unknown. This record belongs to a study of Graves' ophthalmopathy and Graves' hyperthyroidism. Study-level results: Prediction of ophthalmopathy progression reached about 70% sensitivity and under 80% specificity. Ophthalmopathy versus stable hyperthyroidism: 13-signature model gave around 90% sensitivity, 65% to 82% specificity.

Using RNA transcripts, the TCR beta CDR3 regions were amplified. First-round RT-PCR used HTBI primers; second-round multiplex PCR followed. TCRdb re-called the multiplex PCR reads with MiXCR, one entry per CDR3 protein. The data show 210,000 or so distinct CDR3 sequences, 25% to 35% seen once. Patients with other autoimmune diseases, uncontrolled infections, pregnancy or lactation were excluded. The authors diagnosed from clinical symptoms, serum thyroxine, TRAb, thyroid ultrasound and orbital computed tomography. The CDR3 sequence is 13 residues long. Per germline, CDR1 DFQATT and CDR2 SNEGSKA (reference sequence). V was trimmed by 2 bases and J by 4 bases, leaving 9 bases between them.

The TCR originated in a man aged 45-60 years with Graves' ophthalmopathy. The material sequenced was peripheral blood. This chain links TRBV20-1 with TRBJ1-5; tentative D call: TRBD1 (6 bases). The CDR3 region has the DNA TGCAGTGCTAGACGACAGGCTAATCAGCCCCAGCATTTT. It is translated as CSARRQANQPQHF.